Listed below are T cell receptor beta chains from one sample, sequenced in a study of cytomegalovirus exposure and HLA in healthy donors. This table comes from immunoSEQ multiplex PCR, and its TCRdb copy is limited to in-frame clones, with some not included. The sample lists under 200,000 clones, roughly 80% occurring once. The sequencing input was PBMCs. The receptors derive from a male donor in good health and CMV-seropositive. Each CDR3 is given with its conserved first and last residue. The order of the fields is J gene, V gene, clone size, D gene, CDR3 DNA, CDR3 protein. A D gene is named only where the DNA matches it firmly. Clone size appears in some rows only: once, few, many, or a class for an expanded clone.

TRBJ2-3,TRBV11-3,NA,TRBD2,TGTGCCAGCAGCTTAAGTAGCCTAGCGGGTGATACGCAGTATTTT,CASSLSSLAGDTQYF
TRBJ2-7,TRBV13,NA,NA,TGTGCCAGCAGCTCCACGAGAACCTACGAGCAGTACTTC,CASSSTRTYEQYF
TRBJ2-7,TRBV4-1,NA,TRBD1,TGCGCCAGCAGCACCCGGGGACAGTCCAACTCCTACGAGCAGTACTTC,CASSTRGQSNSYEQYF
TRBJ2-3,TRBV18,NA,TRBD2,TGTGCCAGCTCACCTCGACTAGCGGGAGGGGGAGATACGCAGTATTTT,CASSPRLAGGGDTQYF
TRBJ1-2,TRBV25-1,NA,NA,TGTGCCAGCAGTGGGCACCCAAATCAGTATGGCTACACCTTC,CASSGHPNQYGYTF
TRBJ1-4,TRBV28,NA,TRBD1,TGTGCCAGCAGTTGGGACAGGGTTGGCGAAAAACTGTTTTTT,CASSWDRVGEKLFF
TRBJ2-3,TRBV11-2,NA,NA,TGTGCCAGCAGCTTCGCTCCGGTTAGCACAGATACGCAGTATTTT,CASSFAPVSTDTQYF
TRBJ1-5,TRBV6-5,NA,TRBD1,TGTGCCAGCAGTTCCTTACAGGGGGACGTTGGGCCCCAGCATTTT,CASSSLQGDVGPQHF
TRBJ2-1,TRBV13,NA,TRBD2,TGTGCCAGCAGCCCCCCACGGGGGGCGGGAGGGGCCAGGGCCGAGCAGTTCTTC,CASSPPRGAGGARAEQFF
TRBJ2-7,TRBV28,many,TRBD1,TGTGCCAGCAGTTTCACAGGGGGCAGCTACGAGCAGTACTTC,CASSFTGGSYEQYF
TRBJ1-1,TRBV6-5,NA,TRBD1,TGTGCCAGCGGGTTACAGGGGACTGAAGCTTTCTTT,CASGLQGTEAFF
TRBJ2-5,TRBV27,NA,NA,TGTGCCAGCTCCGGACTGAGGGTGGCAGGGGATACAATGGAGCAGTACTTC,CASSGLRVAGDTMEQYF
TRBJ2-2,TRBV30,NA,TRBD2,TGTGCCTGGAGTTCCGGGAGGGCCTCCGTCGGGGAGCTGTTTTTT,CAWSSGRASVGELFF
TRBJ2-5,TRBV19,NA,TRBD2,TGTGCCAGTAGTTCTAGCGGGAGGCCCCTATCCCAGTACTTC,CASSSSGRPLSQYF
TRBJ2-7,TRBV7-9,NA,NA,TGTTCCAGCAGTTCGATACCTGGGGGGGCGCGCGACGAGCAGTACTTC,CSSSSIPGGARDEQYF
TRBJ2-2,TRBV6-1,NA,TRBD1,TGTGCCAGCAGTTGGGACAGCAACACCGGGGAGCTGTTTTTT,CASSWDSNTGELFF
TRBJ2-1,TRBV6-1,NA,TRBD1,TGTGCCAGCAGTGCAAAACAGGGGTACAATGAGCAGTTCTTC,CASSAKQGYNEQFF
TRBJ2-7,TRBV5-4,NA,TRBD1,TGTGCCAGCAGCTGGGACAGTTCCTACGAGCAGTACTTC,CASSWDSSYEQYF
TRBJ2-3,TRBV6-1,NA,TRBD1,TGTGCCAGCACCTCTTCCAGGGGGACAGATACGCAGTATTTT,CASTSSRGTDTQYF
TRBJ1-4,TRBV2,NA,NA,TGTGCCAGCAGTGCTAGTCTTGCAACTAATGAAAAACTGTTTTTT,CASSASLATNEKLFF
TRBJ2-1,TRBV2,NA,NA,TGTGCCAGCAGTGCGGGGTATGAGCAGTTCTTC,CASSAGYEQFF
TRBJ1-3,TRBV6-6,NA,NA,TGTGCCAGCAGTCTATCAGGGGTCGGAAACACCATATATTTT,CASSLSGVGNTIYF
TRBJ1-1,TRBV7-2,NA,NA,TGTGCCAGCAGCCAAAGAAAGGGACAGAACACTGAAGCTTTCTTT,CASSQRKGQNTEAFF
TRBJ1-4,TRBV7-2,NA,NA,TGTGCCAGCAGCTTAGCGTACGGGGGAGAAAAACTGTTTTTT,CASSLAYGGEKLFF
TRBJ2-3,TRBV7-9,NA,NA,TGTTCCAGCAGCCCCGGGACTCTTTATCGGGATACGCAGTATTTT,CSSSPGTLYRDTQYF
TRBJ2-2,TRBV19,NA,NA,TGTGCCAGTAGTATAGACGGAGTTACCGGGGAGCTGTTTTTT,CASSIDGVTGELFF
TRBJ1-1,TRBV5-1,NA,NA,TGCGCCAGCAGCCAAACGGACATTGCTTTGAACACTGAAGCTTTCTTT,CASSQTDIALNTEAFF
TRBJ1-2,TRBV6-5,NA,TRBD1,TGTGCCAGCAGTCCCGGGACAGGGTGGGGCTATGGCTACACCTTC,CASSPGTGWGYGYTF
TRBJ2-1,TRBV18,NA,NA,TGTGCCAGCTCACCAGCGGGCTACAATGAGCAGTTCTTC,CASSPAGYNEQFF
TRBJ2-1,TRBV19,NA,TRBD2,TGTGCCAGTAGCCAATTAGCGGGAGGGGCCAATGAGCAGTTCTTC,CASSQLAGGANEQFF
TRBJ1-4,TRBV5-6,NA,TRBD1,TGTGCCAGCAGCTACTATCGGACAGGTTGGGGGTTTGGTGAAAAACTGTTTTTT,CASSYYRTGWGFGEKLFF
TRBJ2-4,TRBV2,NA,NA,TGTGCCAGCAGTATACCCCTTGACAGTCAGTACTTC,CASSIPLDSQYF
TRBJ2-3,TRBV9,NA,TRBD2,TGTGCCAGCAGCGTAGCGGACTTCGGGGGGGCAAACACAGATACGCAGTATTTT,CASSVADFGGANTDTQYF
TRBJ1-3,TRBV30,NA,NA,TGTGCCTGGATCAGCTCTGGAAACACCATATATTTT,CAWISSGNTIYF
TRBJ2-7,TRBV23-1,NA,NA,TGCGCCAGCAGTCAAAAGGAGCCAAAACCCTCCTACGAGCAGTACTTC,CASSQKEPKPSYEQYF
TRBJ1-1,TRBV10-3,NA,TRBD1,TGTGCCATGCGGACAGGGGCAAACACTGAAGCTTTCTTT,CAMRTGANTEAFF
TRBJ1-2,TRBV6-6,NA,NA,TGTGCCAGCAGTTACTCACAGTCCTATGGCTACACCTTC,CASSYSQSYGYTF
TRBJ2-3,TRBV4-3,NA,TRBD1,TGCGCCAGCAGCCAAGAATGGGACAGGGGCACAGATACGCAGTATTTT,CASSQEWDRGTDTQYF
TRBJ1-4,TRBV28,NA,NA,TGTGCCAGCAGTTATCGAGGGGGAACTAATGAAAAACTGTTTTTT,CASSYRGGTNEKLFF
TRBJ2-2,TRBV27,few,TRBD2,TGTGCCAGCAGCCGGGGGGTGGGGGAGCTGTTTTTT,CASSRGVGELFF
TRBJ2-7,TRBV10-3,NA,NA,TGTGCCATCAGTGAGTCAGGGCAGGGCGCCTACGAGCAGTACTTC,CAISESGQGAYEQYF
TRBJ2-1,TRBV11-3,NA,TRBD1,TGTGCCAGCAGCTTAGTGGGGCGGGCAGGGGGCAATGAGCAGTTCTTC,CASSLVGRAGGNEQFF
TRBJ2-7,TRBV9,NA,TRBD2,TGTGCCAGCAGCTTGGGACTAGCGGTTACCTACGAGCAGTACTTC,CASSLGLAVTYEQYF
TRBJ2-5,TRBV6-5,NA,NA,TGTGCCAGCAGTCTCCGGACAGTCGGAAGGGAGACCCAGTACTTC,CASSLRTVGRETQYF
TRBJ1-2,TRBV7-9,NA,TRBD1,TGTGCCAGCAGCTTCCCCCGGGACAGAGGTGTGGAGGGTGGCTACACCTTC,CASSFPRDRGVEGGYTF
TRBJ2-7,TRBV27,NA,NA,TGTGCCAGCACCTCTTGGCTCCGGGACACCCCTACCTACGAGCAGTACTTC,CASTSWLRDTPTYEQYF
TRBJ2-2,TRBV4-3,NA,TRBD2,TGCGCCAGCAGCGCCGGACTAGCCCCCGGGGAGCTGTTTTTT,CASSAGLAPGELFF
TRBJ2-1,TRBV18,once,NA,TGTGCCAGCTCACCGACTAACGGGGGAACCAATGAGCAGTTCTTC,CASSPTNGGTNEQFF
TRBJ2-1,TRBV6-6,NA,NA,TGTGCCAGCAGTTTAACAGGGTTCGGACAGTTCTTC,CASSLTGFGQFF
TRBJ1-1,TRBV9,NA,NA,TGTGCCAGCAGCGTAGGGATTGGAGCGAACACTGAAGCTTTCTTT,CASSVGIGANTEAFF
TRBJ1-5,TRBV28,NA,NA,TGTGCCAGCAGTTTAACAGGGCGACAGCCCCAGCATTTT,CASSLTGRQPQHF
TRBJ1-1,TRBV28,NA,NA,TGTGCCAGCCGATGGGGGCGGGTGAACACTGAAGCTTTCTTT,CASRWGRVNTEAFF
TRBJ1-2,TRBV15,NA,NA,TGTGCCACCAGCGGGGGGGGAAGTAGCGGCTACACCTTC,CATSGGGSSGYTF
TRBJ1-2,TRBV27,NA,NA,TGTGCCAGCAGTTTACTACCTTTAGGGGGCTATGGCTACACCTTC,CASSLLPLGGYGYTF
TRBJ2-7,TRBV12-2,NA,NA,TGTGCAAGTCGCTTAGTCGGACCAGTGGGGAGGAATTACTACGAGCAGTACTTC,CASRLVGPVGRNYYEQYF
TRBJ1-1,TRBV10-2,NA,NA,TGCGCCAGCAGTGTCGGGGGGGCTGAAGCTTTCTTT,CASSVGGAEAFF
TRBJ2-3,TRBV4-3,NA,NA,TGCGCCAGCAGCCAAGATAGGGGGGGGGCCACAGATACGCAGTATTTT,CASSQDRGGATDTQYF
TRBJ2-2,TRBV19,NA,NA,TGTGCCAGTAAACAGGGATGGGGCACCGGGGAGCTGTTTTTT,CASKQGWGTGELFF
TRBJ1-2,TRBV27,NA,NA,TGTGCCAGCAGCCTCGCAACCTCCGGGTCCTTCTATGGCTACACCTTC,CASSLATSGSFYGYTF
TRBJ1-5,TRBV30,NA,NA,TGTGCCTGGAAACCTGGGGGAGGGGATCAGCCCCAGCATTTT,CAWKPGGGDQPQHF